The present T cell receptor (beta chain) was sequenced within a study of T cell clonotyping in hematopoietic cell transplantation. Generated by immunoSEQ multiplex PCR, the TCRdb table keeps only in-frame clones and is missing some. This repertoire shows some 19,000 clones, approximately 80% found once; its top ten account for under 20%. From germline, CDR1 is SGHDT and CDR2 YYEEEE. The CDR3 contains 15 residues. Between the trimmed V and J ends, which lost 2 bases and 4 bases, there was a span of 15 bases. The time point: recipient sample about 28 days before transplant, after cytoreduction. The specimen comprised peripheral blood mononuclear cells, sampled before stem cell transplant. This clonotype originated in a man aged 60 to 75 with acute myeloid leukemia. Some clones in this sample may be carry-over from other donors' samples. The rearrangement joins TRBV5-6 to TRBJ1-2; D remains unclear. The CDR3 is CASSFEGSFSYGYTF. The DNA of the CDR3 is TGTGCCAGCAGCTTTGAAGGGTCCTTCTCCTATGGCTACACCTTC.